These T cell receptor beta chains were read from a single sample in a study of blood T cell repertoires in COVID-19. Measured with immunoSEQ multiplex PCR; TCRdb has only the in-frame clones, and not every one. This table has hundreds of thousands of clones, roughly 90% appearing once. The material sequenced was PBMCs or T cells enriched from blood (not recorded which). Source of these receptors: a middle-aged woman who had recovered from COVID-19. CDR3s include the opening cysteine and the closing phenylalanine or tryptophan. Each record gives: V gene, J gene, D gene, clone size, CDR3 protein, CDR3 DNA. A D gene is named only where the DNA matches it firmly. Only part of the rows carry a size: once, few, many, or a class if the clone is expanded.

V: TRBV5-5; J: TRBJ2-1; D: .; size: .; CDR3: CASSQPVFSGEQFF; DNA: TGTGCCAGCAGCCAGCCAGTGTTCTCGGGTGAGCAGTTCTTC
V: TRBV7-2; J: TRBJ2-1; D: TRBD2; size: .; CDR3: CASSRTSGRSGDEQFF; DNA: TGTGCCAGCAGCAGGACTAGCGGGAGGTCCGGGGATGAGCAGTTCTTC
V: TRBV9; J: TRBJ2-1; D: .; size: .; CDR3: CASSVAPQLADNEQFF; DNA: TGTGCCAGCAGCGTAGCCCCCCAACTAGCTGACAATGAGCAGTTCTTC
V: TRBV5-8; J: TRBJ1-6; D: TRBD1; size: .; CDR3: CASSLVTGSNSPLHF; DNA: TGTGCCAGCAGCTTGGTGACAGGGAGTAATTCACCCCTCCACTTT
V: TRBV10-3; J: TRBJ1-2; D: .; size: .; CDR3: CAISDRVDGYTF; DNA: TGTGCCATCAGTGACAGGGTCGATGGCTACACCTTC
V: TRBV2; J: TRBJ1-1; D: TRBD1; size: .; CDR3: CASTRTGMGNTEAFF; DNA: TGTGCCAGCACCCGGACAGGGATGGGAAACACTGAAGCTTTCTTT
V: TRBV14; J: TRBJ1-2; D: .; size: .; CDR3: CASSQVGRIAF; DNA: TGTGCCAGCAGCCAAGTTGGCAGGATTGCCTTC
V: TRBV29-1; J: TRBJ2-5; D: TRBD1; size: once; CDR3: CSVAGQVKGETQYF; DNA: TGCAGCGTTGCCGGACAGGTCAAAGGGGAGACCCAGTACTTC
V: TRBV7-8; J: TRBJ2-7; D: TRBD1; size: .; CDR3: CASRRTGTYEQYF; DNA: TGTGCCAGCAGACGGACAGGGACCTACGAGCAGTACTTC
V: TRBV9; J: TRBJ2-2; D: TRBD2; size: .; CDR3: CASSVGTSGGPNTGELFF; DNA: TGTGCCAGCAGCGTGGGGACTAGCGGGGGCCCGAACACCGGGGAGCTGTTTTTT
V: TRBV7-2; J: TRBJ2-1; D: TRBD2; size: .; CDR3: CASSLEALAGAYNEQFF; DNA: TGTGCCAGCAGCTTAGAGGCACTAGCGGGAGCCTACAATGAGCAGTTCTTC
V: TRBV5-6; J: TRBJ1-6; D: TRBD1; size: .; CDR3: CASSRPQGESPLHF; DNA: TGTGCCAGCAGCCGCCCACAGGGGGAATCACCCCTCCACTTT
V: TRBV27; J: TRBJ1-6; D: TRBD1; size: .; CDR3: CASTWTGGFSPLHF; DNA: TGTGCCAGCACCTGGACAGGGGGTTTTTCACCCCTCCACTTT
V: TRBV5-6; J: TRBJ2-1; D: TRBD2; size: .; CDR3: CASRKLAGGFPASYNEQFF; DNA: TGTGCCAGCAGGAAACTAGCGGGGGGCTTCCCGGCCTCCTACAATGAGCAGTTCTTC
V: TRBV5-1; J: TRBJ2-1; D: TRBD1; size: .; CDR3: CASSLEQGALFEQFF; DNA: TGCGCCAGCAGCTTGGAACAGGGGGCTTTATTTGAGCAGTTCTTC
V: TRBV6-1; J: TRBJ2-5; D: .; size: .; CDR3: CASSEVVGRDETQYF; DNA: TGTGCCAGCAGTGAAGTGGTGGGCCGAGATGAGACCCAGTACTTC
V: TRBV7-2; J: TRBJ1-4; D: TRBD1; size: .; CDR3: CASSFDRVNEKLFF; DNA: TGTGCCAGCAGCTTCGACAGGGTTAATGAAAAACTGTTTTTT
V: TRBV5-5; J: TRBJ2-1; D: TRBD2; size: .; CDR3: CASSLFGSGRNEQFF; DNA: TGTGCCAGCAGCTTGTTTGGTAGCGGGAGAAATGAGCAGTTCTTC
V: TRBV18; J: TRBJ1-2; D: TRBD1; size: .; CDR3: CASSPPTGAVNGYTF; DNA: TGTGCCAGCTCACCACCGACAGGGGCAGTCAACGGCTACACCTTC
V: TRBV10-2; J: TRBJ1-5; D: .; size: .; CDR3: CASGGPLGNQPQHF; DNA: TGCGCCAGCGGAGGCCCCCTTGGGAATCAGCCCCAGCATTTT
V: TRBV5-1; J: TRBJ1-1; D: TRBD1; size: .; CDR3: CASSSQTGADTEAFF; DNA: TGCGCCAGCAGCTCTCAGACAGGGGCGGACACTGAAGCTTTCTTT
V: TRBV15; J: TRBJ2-7; D: .; size: .; CDR3: CATSRETGAYEQYF; DNA: TGTGCCACCAGCAGGGAGACTGGCGCCTACGAGCAGTACTTC
V: TRBV19; J: TRBJ2-2; D: TRBD2; size: .; CDR3: CASSIASGTMITGELFF; DNA: TGTGCCAGTAGTATAGCTAGCGGGACCATGATCACCGGGGAGCTGTTTTTT
V: TRBV24-1; J: TRBJ1-5; D: .; size: .; CDR3: CATSDLGGDQPQHF; DNA: TGTGCCACCAGTGATTTGGGGGGGGATCAGCCCCAGCATTTT
V: TRBV19; J: TRBJ1-2; D: .; size: .; CDR3: CASTIPTGPYGYTF; DNA: TGTGCCAGTACCATCCCGACAGGTCCCTATGGCTACACCTTC
V: TRBV6-2/TRBV6-3; J: TRBJ2-7; D: .; size: .; CDR3: CASSPPLTYEQYF; DNA: TGTGCCAGCAGCCCTCCCCTAACTTACGAGCAGTACTTC
V: TRBV27; J: TRBJ1-3; D: .; size: .; CDR3: CASSLRGTGNTIYF; DNA: TGTGCCAGCAGTTTAAGGGGTACTGGAAACACCATATATTTT
V: TRBV7-9; J: TRBJ2-1; D: .; size: .; CDR3: CASSLEGAPSEQFF; DNA: TGTGCCAGCAGCTTAGAAGGGGCCCCAAGTGAGCAGTTCTTC
V: TRBV19; J: TRBJ1-2; D: .; size: .; CDR3: CASSIEAAGYGYTF; DNA: TGTGCCAGTAGTATAGAGGCAGCCGGGTATGGCTACACCTTC
V: TRBV24-1; J: TRBJ2-2; D: .; size: once; CDR3: CATSDFYYPNTGELFF; DNA: TGTGCCACCAGTGATTTTTACTACCCGAACACCGGGGAGCTGTTTTTT
V: TRBV7-9; J: TRBJ2-7; D: TRBD1; size: .; CDR3: CASSLARGQGSKSPYEQYF; DNA: TGTGCCAGCAGCTTAGCGCGGGGACAGGGGTCGAAGAGTCCCTACGAGCAGTACTTC
V: TRBV19; J: TRBJ1-5; D: TRBD1; size: .; CDR3: CASSIETGVQPQHF; DNA: TGTGCCAGTAGTATAGAGACAGGGGTGCAGCCCCAGCATTTT
V: TRBV15; J: TRBJ2-1; D: .; size: once; CDR3: CATSSPGSGTFYNEQFF; DNA: TGTGCCACCAGCAGTCCCGGGAGCGGCACTTTTTACAATGAGCAGTTCTTC
V: TRBV7-3; J: TRBJ2-1; D: TRBD2; size: .; CDR3: CASSRAGVDEQFF; DNA: TGTGCCAGCAGTAGGGCGGGAGTCGATGAGCAGTTCTTC
V: TRBV7-3; J: TRBJ2-1; D: TRBD2; size: once; CDR3: CASSPGLAGEQFF; DNA: TGTGCCAGCAGCCCGGGACTAGCTGGTGAGCAGTTCTTC
V: TRBV11-2; J: TRBJ1-1; D: TRBD1; size: .; CDR3: CASSLGQGDWKPEAFF; DNA: TGTGCCAGCAGCCTGGGACAGGGGGATTGGAAACCTGAAGCTTTCTTT
V: TRBV30; J: TRBJ2-7; D: TRBD1; size: .; CDR3: CAWSGGTEFYEQYF; DNA: TGTGCCTGGAGTGGTGGGACAGAATTCTACGAGCAGTACTTC
V: TRBV7-2; J: TRBJ2-7; D: .; size: once; CDR3: CASSTSLGQTYEQYF; DNA: TGTGCCAGCAGCACCAGCCTCGGACAGACCTACGAGCAGTACTTC
V: TRBV28; J: TRBJ2-2; D: .; size: .; CDR3: CASSPPGHPPGELFF; DNA: TGTGCCAGCAGTCCCCCCGGACATCCGCCCGGGGAGCTGTTTTTT
V: TRBV7-9; J: TRBJ2-2; D: .; size: .; CDR3: CASSLAATGELFF; DNA: TGTGCCAGCAGCTTAGCGGCCACCGGGGAGCTGTTTTTT
V: TRBV9; J: TRBJ1-2; D: .; size: .; CDR3: CASSVDSHPTGYTF; DNA: TGTGCCAGCAGCGTGGACAGTCATCCCACTGGCTACACCTTC
V: TRBV27; J: TRBJ1-6; D: .; size: .; CDR3: CASSFGGSSPLHF; DNA: TGTGCCAGCAGTTTCGGGGGGAGTTCACCCCTCCACTTT
V: TRBV7-9; J: TRBJ1-5; D: .; size: .; CDR3: CASSFRAGQPQHF; DNA: TGTGCCAGCAGCTTTAGGGCAGGGCAGCCCCAGCATTTT
V: TRBV30; J: TRBJ2-3; D: .; size: once; CDR3: CAWDLDGNTQYF; DNA: TGTGCCTGGGACCTTGACGGGAATACGCAGTATTTT
V: TRBV19; J: TRBJ2-1; D: .; size: .; CDR3: CASSMDKSSYNEQFF; DNA: TGTGCCAGTAGCATGGACAAGAGCTCCTACAATGAGCAGTTCTTC
V: TRBV4-3; J: TRBJ2-1; D: TRBD2; size: .; CDR3: CASSQGSGRSYNEQFF; DNA: TGCGCCAGCAGCCAAGGTAGCGGGAGATCCTACAATGAGCAGTTCTTC
V: TRBV13; J: TRBJ1-3; D: .; size: .; CDR3: CASSLDGGYSGNTIYF; DNA: TGTGCCAGCAGCTTAGATGGGGGCTATTCTGGAAACACCATATATTTT
V: TRBV29-1; J: TRBJ1-4; D: TRBD1; size: .; CDR3: CSVRDRVNEKLFF; DNA: TGCAGCGTTCGGGACAGGGTTAATGAAAAACTGTTTTTT
V: TRBV19; J: TRBJ2-1; D: .; size: .; CDR3: CASSMIGSSYNEQFF; DNA: TGTGCCAGTAGTATGATAGGGAGCTCCTACAATGAGCAGTTCTTC
V: TRBV6-2/TRBV6-3; J: TRBJ2-1; D: TRBD1; size: .; CDR3: CASSTPPKGTGEDNEQFF; DNA: TGTGCCAGCAGTACCCCCCCTAAGGGGACAGGGGAGGACAATGAGCAGTTCTTC
V: TRBV4-1; J: TRBJ2-7; D: .; size: .; CDR3: CASSQSPGQAYEQYF; DNA: TGCGCCAGCAGCCAATCTCCAGGACAAGCCTACGAGCAGTACTTC
V: TRBV19; J: TRBJ2-1; D: .; size: .; CDR3: CASSIGQGGGNEQFF; DNA: TGTGCCAGTAGTATAGGGCAGGGAGGGGGCAATGAGCAGTTCTTC
V: TRBV29-1; J: TRBJ1-5; D: .; size: .; CDR3: CSVQGLHPDQPQHF; DNA: TGCAGCGTTCAGGGGCTACACCCAGATCAGCCCCAGCATTTT
V: TRBV9; J: TRBJ2-3; D: TRBD2; size: .; CDR3: CASSVDSSGNTQYF; DNA: TGTGCCAGCAGCGTAGATAGTAGCGGGAATACGCAGTATTTT
V: TRBV14; J: TRBJ2-1; D: TRBD2; size: .; CDR3: CASSELAGVPNNEQFF; DNA: TGTGCCAGCAGCGAACTAGCGGGGGTCCCGAACAATGAGCAGTTCTTC